This is a list of T cell receptor beta chains from one sample in a study of cytomegalovirus exposure and HLA in healthy donors. Sequencing was performed with immunoSEQ multiplex PCR; in TCRdb, only in-frame clones are kept and a portion is missing. The profile shows about 140,000 clones, 70% to 75% of them singletons. Sequenced material: PBMCs. The receptors originated from a woman aged 40 to 50 in good health and CMV-seronegative. The CDR3 runs from the conserved cysteine through the conserved F or W. Each record gives: D gene, J gene, V gene, clone size, CDR3 DNA, CDR3 protein. The D gene is left open where the match is weak. Size is omitted from some rows. Given values are once, few, many or a class for expanded clones.

TRBD1,TRBJ1-1,TRBV5-4,few,TGTGCCAGTGGGACAGCTATGAACACTGAAGCTTTCTTT,CASGTAMNTEAFF
.,TRBJ1-2,TRBV7-2,.,TGTGCCAGCAGCTTAGCCGGGGGTGACGGCTACACCTTC,CASSLAGGDGYTF
.,TRBJ1-2,TRBV4-1,.,TGCGCCAGCAGCCAAGACTACGGTAGCTATGGCTACACCTTC,CASSQDYGSYGYTF
.,TRBJ2-5,TRBV2,.,TGTGCCAGCTGGGGAGGGGGGAGAGAGACCCAGTACTTC,CASWGGGRETQYF
TRBD2,TRBJ2-7,TRBV6-5,.,TGTGCCAGCAGTTACTCAGGACTAGCGGGTTCCTACGAGCAGTACTTC,CASSYSGLAGSYEQYF
TRBD1,TRBJ1-5,TRBV27,.,TGTGCCAGCAGTTCACAGGGGGCGCTAACCAATCAGCCCCAGCATTTT,CASSSQGALTNQPQHF
.,TRBJ1-1,TRBV7-2,.,TGTGCCAGCAGCCCGGAGCGCACTGAAGCTTTCTTT,CASSPERTEAFF
TRBD1,TRBJ1-2,TRBV2,once,TGTGCCAGCAGTTTTAGTCCCGGGACAGGGGACGGCTACACCTTC,CASSFSPGTGDGYTF
TRBD2,TRBJ2-7,TRBV5-5,.,TGTGCCAGCAGCTTGGTCCCGGGAGGCTCCTACGAGCAGTACTTC,CASSLVPGGSYEQYF
TRBD2,TRBJ2-5,TRBV7-8,.,TGTGCCAGCAGCTTAGTTGGGACTAGCGGGTTTACCCAGTACTTC,CASSLVGTSGFTQYF
TRBD2,TRBJ2-5,TRBV18,.,TGTGCCAGCTCGCAGGGACTAGCAGAGACCCAGTACTTC,CASSQGLAETQYF
.,TRBJ1-2,TRBV4-1,.,TGCGCCAGCAGCCAACTAACCGGGCCTCGCGGGAATGGCTACACCTTC,CASSQLTGPRGNGYTF
TRBD1,TRBJ2-1,TRBV7-9,.,TGTGCCAGCAGCTACCCCCGCGACAGGGGAAGCTACAATGAGCAGTTCTTC,CASSYPRDRGSYNEQFF
.,TRBJ2-2,TRBV4-3,few,TGCGCCAGCAGCCAAGAAAGAGTTAACACCGGGGAGCTGTTTTTT,CASSQERVNTGELFF
TRBD1,TRBJ2-5,TRBV10-3,once,TGTGCCATCAGTGAGTCGACAGGGGGCGCGGAGACCCAGTACTTC,CAISESTGGAETQYF
TRBD1,TRBJ2-1,TRBV11-1,.,TGTGCCAGCAGCGCCGGGACAGGGGGAAATGAGCAGTTCTTC,CASSAGTGGNEQFF
TRBD1,TRBJ1-2,TRBV2,.,TGTGCCAGCAGTGAAGCGCTGGGGACAGCAGGCTACACCTTC,CASSEALGTAGYTF
TRBD1,TRBJ1-4,TRBV5-4,.,TGTGCCAGCAGCCCCGGGACAGCCCATGAAAAACTGTTTTTT,CASSPGTAHEKLFF
.,TRBJ1-6,TRBV5-1,.,TGCGCCAGCAGCCTTACTGTTTATAATTCACCCCTCCACTTT,CASSLTVYNSPLHF
TRBD1,TRBJ1-4,TRBV6-1,few,TGTGCCAGCAGTGAACTTCCGGACAGGGTTGCCGAAAAACTGTTTTTT,CASSELPDRVAEKLFF
.,TRBJ1-5,TRBV10-2,.,TGCGCCAGCAGGGGGGGACCCTCAAGTTATCAGCCCCAGCATTTT,CASRGGPSSYQPQHF
.,TRBJ1-6,TRBV19,once,TGTGCCAGTAGTATATCCCCCGAGGTGGATTCACCCCTCCACTTT,CASSISPEVDSPLHF
.,TRBJ2-6,TRBV7-9,.,TGTGCCAGCAGCTTGAATCAGGGGGCCAACGTCCTGACTTTC,CASSLNQGANVLTF
.,TRBJ1-2,TRBV6-1,.,TGTGCCAGCAGCCAACAGACGAACTATGGCTACACCTTC,CASSQQTNYGYTF
TRBD1,TRBJ1-1,TRBV19,.,TGTGCCAGTAGCGCCAACTTCGGGACAGGGGTCACTGAAGCTTTCTTT,CASSANFGTGVTEAFF
.,TRBJ1-2,TRBV25-1,.,TGTGCCAGCAGTGAATTGGGGGCGTGTGGCTACACCTTC,CASSELGACGYTF
TRBD1,TRBJ2-1,TRBV7-9,.,TGTGCCAGCAGCCTTAGGGACAGCCTGTACAATGAGCAGTTCTTC,CASSLRDSLYNEQFF
.,TRBJ2-5,TRBV10-3,.,TGTGCCATCAGTGAGTCGACGACTCGGGAGACCCAGTACTTC,CAISESTTRETQYF
.,TRBJ1-5,TRBV5-8,.,TGTGCCAGCAGCTTGTCCCGGGAACTAAATCAGCCCCAGCATTTT,CASSLSRELNQPQHF